This note documents a single TCR beta chain sequence. Methods used by the authors: Amplification of reference gene primers was used by the study to estimate nucleated cell counts. The method was immunoSEQ multiplex PCR; TCRdb's version includes in-frame clones alone and lacks a portion of them. The D gene and trimming were derived from the DNA, and the V and J assignments and clone size from that table. The sample records 95,000 to 100,000 clones, approximately 87% being singletons. These data come from a study of blood T cell repertoires in COVID-19. Study background: The United States, Italy and Spain provided the acute and convalescent COVID-19 samples. T cells, B-cell-depleted T cells, or PBMCs supplied cDNA or gDNA.

The CDR3 totals 14 residues. V dropped 9 bases and J dropped 0; count of bases not matched to a gene: 6. Germline-derived CDR1 and CDR2 are SGHAT and FQNNGV. The material sequenced was peripheral blood. The rearrangement links TRBV11-2 to TRBJ2-3; 7 nucleotides match TRBD1. The receptor's source is a woman aged 30 to 39 with acute or convalescent COVID-19. CDR3 sequence reads: CASIRTGSTDTQYF. DNA of the CDR3: TGTGCCAGTATCAGGACAGGCAGCACAGATACGCAGTATTTT.